This is a list of T cell receptor beta chains from one sample in a study of beta chain features in type 1 diabetes. Using immunoSEQ multiplex PCR, the repertoire was profiled, and TCRdb retains in-frame clones only, with some absent. The sample has under 450,000 clones; roughly 14% are singletons. The specimen was naive CD4+ T cells from blood. The origin of the receptors is a man younger than 45 in good health. Both conserved end residues are part of each CDR3. Fields, in order: CDR3 length, D gene, J gene, clone size, V gene, CDR3 protein, CDR3 DNA. D genes are given only for firm matches. Rows may omit the clone size; those that give it use once, few, many or a size class.

15	TRBD1	TRBJ2-3	NA	TRBV2	CASRKSGGLRDTQYF	TGTGCCAGCAGGAAATCAGGGGGCCTTCGGGATACGCAGTATTTT
15	NA	TRBJ2-1	few	TRBV27	CASSFWQTIDNEQFF	TGTGCCAGCAGTTTCTGGCAGACTATAGACAATGAGCAGTTCTTC
13	NA	TRBJ1-2	once	TRBV5-1	CASSLEGVYGYTF	TGCGCCAGCAGCTTGGAGGGAGTCTATGGCTACACCTTC
15	NA	TRBJ2-1	NA	TRBV9	CASSVAGQTYNEQFF	TGTGCCAGCAGCGTAGCTGGACAGACTTACAATGAGCAGTTCTTC
16	TRBD2	TRBJ2-3	NA	TRBV9	CASSVSGSISTDTQYF	TGTGCCAGCAGCGTAAGCGGGAGCATTAGCACAGATACGCAGTATTTT
15	TRBD2	TRBJ2-6	few	TRBV10-3	CATSEAGAGANVLTF	TGTGCCACCAGTGAAGCGGGGGCTGGGGCCAACGTCCTGACTTTC
14	TRBD1	TRBJ1-6	few	TRBV6-6	CANGVGQGNSPLHF	TGTGCCAACGGAGTCGGACAGGGAAATTCACCCCTCCACTTT
13	NA	TRBJ1-5	NA	TRBV7-2	CASSSGGNQPQHF	TGTGCCAGCAGCTCAGGGGGCAATCAGCCCCAGCATTTT
16	TRBD2	TRBJ2-5	few	TRBV9	CASSYTSGGYQETQYF	TGTGCCAGCAGCTACACTAGCGGGGGGTACCAAGAGACCCAGTACTTC
12	NA	TRBJ2-3	few	TRBV6-5	CASSYGTDTQYF	TGTGCCAGCAGTTACGGCACAGATACGCAGTATTTT
13	NA	TRBJ2-5	NA	TRBV19	CATRWAGSETQYF	TGTGCCACCCGGTGGGCAGGGTCAGAGACCCAGTACTTC
13	NA	TRBJ2-5	NA	TRBV2	CASRGGRLETQYF	TGTGCCAGCAGAGGGGGTCGGTTAGAGACCCAGTACTTC
14	NA	TRBJ1-6	NA	TRBV6-5	CASSYKGSGSPLHF	TGTGCCAGCAGTTACAAGGGTTCGGGTTCACCCCTCCACTTT
16	NA	TRBJ2-2	NA	TRBV25-1	CASTHAGRATTGELFF	TGTGCCAGCACTCATGCGGGCAGGGCGACCACCGGGGAGCTGTTTTTT
16	NA	TRBJ2-5	few	TRBV7-9	CASSLGTAKASETQYF	TGTGCCAGCAGCTTAGGAACAGCGAAGGCGTCAGAGACCCAGTACTTC
14	NA	TRBJ2-3	NA	TRBV7-2	CASTHKVGTDTQYF	TGTGCCAGCACCCACAAGGTCGGCACAGATACGCAGTATTTT
14	NA	TRBJ2-3	NA	TRBV12-5	CASGLGTFTDTQYF	TGTGCTAGTGGTTTGGGAACTTTCACAGATACGCAGTATTTT
16	TRBD1	TRBJ1-1	few	TRBV4-3	CASSRQQGAWDTEAFF	TGCGCCAGCAGCCGCCAACAGGGGGCGTGGGACACTGAAGCTTTCTTT
12	NA	TRBJ1-2	few	TRBV29-1	CSVDLGLGGYTF	TGCAGCGTTGATTTAGGGCTTGGTGGCTACACCTTC
12	NA	TRBJ2-5	few	TRBV6-1	CASTLLVGTQYF	TGTGCCAGCACTCTACTAGTCGGGACCCAGTACTTC
15	NA	TRBJ2-4	NA	TRBV19	CASSPGGLAKNIQYF	TGTGCCAGTAGTCCCGGCGGGCTAGCCAAAAACATTCAGTACTTC
12	NA	TRBJ2-5	few	TRBV30	CAWSVLSETQYF	TGTGCCTGGAGTGTACTATCGGAGACCCAGTACTTC
14	TRBD1	TRBJ1-1	few	TRBV29-1	CSVESGGVGTEAFF	TGCAGCGTTGAATCAGGGGGTGTTGGCACTGAAGCTTTCTTT
14	NA	TRBJ2-7	few	TRBV10-3	CAISESDSLHEQYF	TGTGCCATCAGTGAATCGGACAGTCTCCACGAGCAGTACTTC
15	TRBD2	TRBJ2-7	few	TRBV5-4	CASSLPGTSFQEQYF	TGTGCCAGCAGCTTGCCCGGGACTAGCTTTCAGGAGCAGTACTTC
13	TRBD1	TRBJ1-2	few	TRBV25-1	CASSRQGSYGYTF	TGTGCCAGCAGCCGACAGGGATCCTATGGCTACACCTTC
15	NA	TRBJ2-1	few	TRBV7-2	CASRHDRTGRYEQFF	TGTGCCAGCAGACATGACAGGACGGGTCGCTATGAGCAGTTCTTC
18	NA	TRBJ1-3	NA	TRBV30	CAWRWGGTPSYSGNTIYF	TGTGCCTGGAGGTGGGGGGGAACTCCGTCCTACTCTGGAAACACCATATATTTT
12	NA	TRBJ2-3	few	TRBV10-3	CAISDHTDTQYF	TGTGCCATCAGTGACCACACAGATACGCAGTATTTT
15	NA	TRBJ1-2	NA	TRBV19	CASSALRDRNYGYTF	TGTGCCAGTAGTGCCTTGCGGGACCGTAACTATGGCTACACCTTC
16	TRBD1	TRBJ2-1	few	TRBV27	CASSDPDRGLNNEQFF	TGTGCCAGCAGTGACCCGGACAGGGGGCTAAACAATGAGCAGTTCTTC
14	TRBD1	TRBJ2-7	few	TRBV5-1	CASGETGGSHEQYF	TGCGCCAGCGGGGAGACAGGGGGCAGCCACGAGCAGTACTTC
16	TRBD1	TRBJ1-1	few	TRBV2	CASSYRTGPMNTEAFF	TGTGCCAGCAGTTACCGGACAGGTCCCATGAACACTGAAGCTTTCTTT
13	NA	TRBJ2-1	NA	TRBV7-6	CASSGLPYNEQFF	TGTGCCAGTAGCGGACTTCCCTACAATGAGCAGTTCTTC
14	NA	TRBJ1-1	NA	TRBV9	CASSVGVTNTEAFF	TGTGCCAGCAGCGTCGGGGTGACGAACACTGAAGCTTTCTTT
15	TRBD2	TRBJ2-5	NA	TRBV7-2	CASSFSGRFWETQYF	TGTGCCAGCAGCTTTAGCGGGAGATTCTGGGAGACCCAGTACTTC
14	TRBD2	TRBJ2-3	NA	TRBV5-4	CASSLSSGLNTQYF	TGTGCCAGCAGCTTGAGTAGCGGGTTGAATACGCAGTATTTT
16	NA	TRBJ2-6	few	TRBV6-5	CASSYSSPSGANVLTF	TGTGCCAGCAGTTACTCGAGTCCTTCTGGGGCCAACGTCCTGACTTTC
12	NA	TRBJ1-2	NA	TRBV30	CAWSVQTPSYTF	TGTGCCTGGAGTGTACAGACCCCGTCTTACACCTTC
18	NA	TRBJ2-1	NA	TRBV4-3	CASSQDLQVNRAYNEQFF	TGCGCCAGCAGCCAAGATCTCCAGGTGAACAGGGCATACAATGAGCAGTTCTTC
13	NA	TRBJ2-2	few	TRBV5-1	CASSLEITGELFF	TGCGCCAGCAGCTTGGAAATCACCGGGGAGCTGTTTTTT
13	TRBD2	TRBJ2-3	few	TRBV6-5	CASNRGRGDTQYF	TGTGCCAGCAACCGCGGGAGAGGAGATACGCAGTATTTT
14	TRBD2	TRBJ2-1	few	TRBV29-1	CSVDLAGSYNEQFF	TGCAGCGTTGACCTAGCGGGCTCCTACAATGAGCAGTTCTTC
16	TRBD2	TRBJ2-1	few	TRBV4-3	CASSQETSGRYNEQFF	TGCGCCAGCAGCCAAGAGACTAGCGGGAGGTACAATGAGCAGTTCTTC
16	NA	TRBJ2-7	few	TRBV4-3	CASSPDQGPSSYEQYF	TGCGCCAGCAGCCCGGACCAGGGCCCTAGCTCCTACGAGCAGTACTTC
13	TRBD2	TRBJ2-1	many	TRBV30	CAWTSGRFYEQFF	TGTGCCTGGACTAGCGGGAGATTCTATGAGCAGTTCTTC
14	NA	TRBJ2-5	few	TRBV5-4	CASSSPGFQETQYF	TGTGCCAGCAGCTCCCCCGGGTTCCAAGAGACCCAGTACTTC
12	NA	TRBJ2-5	NA	TRBV4-2	CASSTSQETQYF	TGTGCCAGCAGCACTTCCCAAGAGACCCAGTACTTC
14	NA	TRBJ2-1	few	TRBV28	CASSRGAVGNEQFF	TGTGCCAGCAGCCGGGGGGCAGTTGGGAATGAGCAGTTCTTC
16	TRBD2	TRBJ2-7	few	TRBV9	CASSAGLAGGYYEQYF	TGTGCCAGCAGCGCCGGACTAGCGGGGGGTTACTACGAGCAGTACTTC
15	NA	TRBJ1-2	few	TRBV4-3	CASSQDYFQDYGYTF	TGCGCCAGCAGCCAAGACTACTTCCAGGACTATGGCTACACCTTC
12	NA	TRBJ1-1	NA	TRBV29-1	CSVGLGNTEAFF	TGCAGCGTGGGTTTAGGAAACACTGAAGCTTTCTTT
15	NA	TRBJ2-3	many	TRBV4-3	CASSQDSLAADTQYF	TGCGCCAGCAGCCAAGATTCTTTGGCCGCAGATACGCAGTATTTT
15	NA	TRBJ2-5	NA	TRBV5-1	CASSFWGSGQETQYF	TGCGCCAGCAGCTTTTGGGGCTCGGGGCAAGAGACCCAGTACTTC
18	TRBD1	TRBJ1-6	NA	TRBV16	CASSPGTGLSSYNSPLHF	TGTGCCAGCAGTCCAGGGACAGGGCTGAGCTCCTATAATTCACCCCTCCACTTT
10	NA	TRBJ2-3	few	TRBV7-9	CASAQGTQYF	TGTGCCAGCGCCCAGGGTACGCAGTATTTT
16	TRBD2	TRBJ2-3	few	TRBV9	CASSPRLAGGTDTQYF	TGTGCCAGCAGCCCTCGACTAGCGGGAGGCACAGATACGCAGTATTTT